This T cell receptor beta chain appears in the sequencing data of a study of cytomegalovirus exposure and HLA in healthy donors. In the PCR, 60 Vbeta and 13 Jbeta primers were used. The data were produced by immunoSEQ multiplex PCR, yet TCRdb's version contains in-frame clones alone and is incomplete. The sample includes about 140,000 clones. The receptor's source is a male donor in good health and CMV-seronegative. The sequenced sample consisted of PBMCs.

Here the CDR3 reads CASSTVTAGAEAFF. The CDR3 DNA follows: TGCGCCAGCAGCACGGTAACGGCAGGGGCTGAAGCTTTCTTT. J is TRBJ1-1 and V is TRBV5-1; weak D call: TRBD1 (6 bases). Germline CDR1 reads SGHRS; CDR2 reads YFSETQ. V was pared by 4 bases and J by 6 bases, with 16 bases between. This CDR3 has 14 residues.